Described below is a single T cell receptor beta chain sequence and its context. What it binds is not known. The assay was immunoSEQ multiplex PCR, and TCRdb's table has in-frame clones only and misses some. This sample yields approximately 150,000 clones, of which around 90% are seen a single time; around 1.7% belongs to the top ten. These data come from a study of T cell responses to AZD1222 COVID-19 vaccine. Across the whole study: Pooling covered second doses at about 4 or about 12 weeks. Study conclusions and caveats: Possibly, clonal diversity was underestimated; donors were largely white British and included more females. At 160-218 and 743-854, vaccine-associated CD4 TCRs were dominant, and they spanned spike. Every sample of the repertoires postdated the peak T cell response.

Germline values: CDR1 MDHEN, CDR2 SYDVKM. V lost 10 bases and J lost 3, with 13 bases in between. CDR3 length: 12 amino acids. This TCR derives from an adult in good health. Source: peripheral blood, taken on day 0 of AZD1222 vaccination. The chain is built from TRBV28 and TRBJ2-7, with a tentative D call TRBD1 (5 bases). Written as DNA, the CDR3 is TGTGCCACAAAGGGGCCTTTCTACGAGCAGTACTTC. It codes for CATKGPFYEQYF. The entire variable domain, with the rest obtained from reference TRBV28 and TRBJ2-7, is as follows: DVKVTQSSRYLVKRTGEKVFLECVQDMDHENMFWYRQDPGLGLRLIYFSYDVKMKEKGDIPEGYSVSREKKERFSLILESASTNQTSMYLCATKGPFYEQYFGPGTRLTVT.